These 4 T cell receptor beta chains share one sample of origin, sequenced in a study of breast tumors, draining lymph nodes, adjacent tissues. Breast cancer patients provided tissue from their axillary draining lymph nodes. TCRdb re-derived calls from the multiplex PCR reads in MiXCR, one entry per CDR3 protein. The profile shows approximately 250,000 distinct CDR3 sequences, approximately 36% of them singletons. The sequencing sample was made of axillary lymph node tissue. The receptors derive from a female donor with breast cancer. Some clones in this sample may be carry-over from other donors' samples.

This clonotype was recorded once. The chain is built from TRBV2 and TRBJ1-2; no firm D call. This CDR3 is 15 amino acids long. V was trimmed by 7 bases and J by 4 bases, leaving 19 bases between them. CDR1 SNHLY and CDR2 FYNNEI come from the germline V gene. Here the CDR3 reads CASNHEDPRGYGYTF. The CDR3 region has the DNA TGTGCCAGCAACCACGAGGACCCCCGAGGCTATGGCTACACCTTC.

At least ten counts were recorded for this clonotype. This chain uses TRBV4-3 with TRBJ2-7, with 11 bases aligning to TRBD2. CDR1 is LGHNA and CDR2 is YSLEER in the germline V gene. V shed 3 bases, J shed 2 bases, and the junction held 6 bases outside the gene matches. This CDR3 has 16 amino acids. The CDR3 region is CASSQALAGGTYEQYF. The DNA for the CDR3 is TGCGCCAGCAGCCAGGCGCTAGCGGGGGGTACCTACGAGCAGTACTTC.

Concerning this clonotype: Since a much larger clone is just one base distant, this may be a read error. The chain recombines TRBV12-3 or TRBV12-4 with TRBJ1-2; a weak D match, TRBD1 (6 bases). Trimming pared 4 bases from V and 12 bases from J, leaving 15 bases between. The CDR3 is 12 amino acids. As DNA, the CDR3 is TGTGCCAGCAGTTACCCCCCGGGGGGCCACACCTTC. Protein product: CASSYPPGGHTF.

The sample holds many counts of this clonotype. At one boundary the junction diverges from the germline segment, which might be a read error. V and J are TRBV6-5 and TRBJ2-7, with TRBD2 matching 7 bases. CDR3 length: 17 amino acids. CDR1 and CDR2 from the germline V gene are MNHEY and SVGAGI. The CDR3 region has the DNA TGTGCCAGCAGTCACTCGATTGGTGGCGGGAGCTTGTACGAGCAGTACTTC. Amino acid sequence: CASSHSIGGGSLYEQYF.